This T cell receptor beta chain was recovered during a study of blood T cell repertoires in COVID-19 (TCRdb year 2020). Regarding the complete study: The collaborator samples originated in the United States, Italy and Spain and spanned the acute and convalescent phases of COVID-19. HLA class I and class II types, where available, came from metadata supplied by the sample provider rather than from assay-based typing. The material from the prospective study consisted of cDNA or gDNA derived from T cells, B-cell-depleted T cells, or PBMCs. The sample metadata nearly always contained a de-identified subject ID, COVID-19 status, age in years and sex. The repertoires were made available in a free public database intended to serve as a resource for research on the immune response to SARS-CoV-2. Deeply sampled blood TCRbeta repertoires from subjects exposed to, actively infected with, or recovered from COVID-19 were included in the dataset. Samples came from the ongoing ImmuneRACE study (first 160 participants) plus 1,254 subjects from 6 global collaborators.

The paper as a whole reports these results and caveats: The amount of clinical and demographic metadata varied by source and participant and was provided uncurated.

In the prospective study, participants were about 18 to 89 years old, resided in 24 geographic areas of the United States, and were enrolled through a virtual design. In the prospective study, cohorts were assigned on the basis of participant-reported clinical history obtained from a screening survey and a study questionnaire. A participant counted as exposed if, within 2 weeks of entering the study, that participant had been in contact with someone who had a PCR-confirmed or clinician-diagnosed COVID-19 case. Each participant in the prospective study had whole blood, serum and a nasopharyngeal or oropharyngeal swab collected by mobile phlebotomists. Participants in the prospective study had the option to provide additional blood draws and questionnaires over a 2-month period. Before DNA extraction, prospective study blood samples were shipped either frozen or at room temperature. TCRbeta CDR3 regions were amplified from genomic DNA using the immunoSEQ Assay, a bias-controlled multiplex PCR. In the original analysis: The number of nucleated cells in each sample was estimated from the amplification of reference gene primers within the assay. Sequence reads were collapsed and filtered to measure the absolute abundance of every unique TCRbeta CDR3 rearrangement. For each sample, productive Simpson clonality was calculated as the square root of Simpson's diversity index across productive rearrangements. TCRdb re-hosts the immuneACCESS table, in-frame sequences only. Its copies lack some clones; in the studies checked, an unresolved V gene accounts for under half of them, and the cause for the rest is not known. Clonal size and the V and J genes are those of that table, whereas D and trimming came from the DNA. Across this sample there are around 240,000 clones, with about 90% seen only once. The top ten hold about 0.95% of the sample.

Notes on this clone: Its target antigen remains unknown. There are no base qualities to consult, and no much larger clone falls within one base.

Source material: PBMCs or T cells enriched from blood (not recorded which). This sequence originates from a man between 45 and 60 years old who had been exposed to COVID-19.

The CDR3 protein sequence reads: CASSSPGSGYGYTF. The DNA is as follows: TGTGCCAGCAGTTCACCAGGGTCGGGCTATGGCTACACCTTC. The chain is assembled from TRBV28 and TRBJ1-2, and TRBD1 may be the D gene, going by 5 matching bases. V is pared back by 4 bases and J by 4 bases, with 13 bases lying between the germline termini. Per the germline V gene, MDHEN is the CDR1 and SYDVKM is the CDR2. There are 14 amino acids in the CDR3, from cysteine to phenylalanine inclusive. Solely the CDR3 DNA is kept, with 42 bases framed from the first base.